This TCR beta chain was identified in a study of technical replicates of blood from several donors. The ends lost 9 bases at V and 5 bases at J; junction bases unmatched: 6. Germline CDR1 MNHNY, CDR2 SVGAGI (reference sequence). CDR3 length: 13 amino acids. This table comes from immunoSEQ multiplex PCR, and its TCRdb copy is limited to in-frame clones, with some not included. The sample includes around 80,000 clones, roughly 98% of them seen just once. This clonotype was obtained from a human donor in good health. This sequence joins TRBV6-6 and TRBJ2-2; 7 bases fit TRBD1. Sequences were obtained from T cells isolated from PBMCs. The CDR3 protein is CASGGQITGELFF. Here the CDR3 DNA reads TGTGCCAGTGGGGGACAGATAACCGGGGAGCTGTTTTTT.